The rows below give T cell receptor beta chains drawn from one sample of a study of cytomegalovirus exposure and HLA in healthy donors. Here immunoSEQ multiplex PCR was the method, and the copy in TCRdb shows in-frame clones only, minus some. The table records more than 95,000 clones, 60% to 85% of them present only once. Material for sequencing was PBMCs. Receptor source: a man in his forties in good health and CMV-seronegative. CDR3s include the opening cysteine and the closing phenylalanine or tryptophan. Each record gives: CDR3 DNA, CDR3 protein, D gene, V gene, clone size, J gene. A D gene is named only where the DNA matches it firmly. Part of the rows lack a size; the others show once, few, many or a class for expanded clones.

cdr3_nt: TGTGCCAGCAGAGAACAGGGGAGTCTGGGCTACACCTTC
cdr3_aa: CASREQGSLGYTF
d_call: TRBD1
v_call: TRBV6-5
clone_size: .
j_call: TRBJ1-2

cdr3_nt: TGTGCCAGCAGCCATACTAGCGGGGAATACTACGAGCAGTACTTC
cdr3_aa: CASSHTSGEYYEQYF
d_call: TRBD2
v_call: TRBV2
clone_size: .
j_call: TRBJ2-7

cdr3_nt: TGCGCCAGCAGCTTGGGGGACACCACCTACGAGCAGTACTTC
cdr3_aa: CASSLGDTTYEQYF
d_call: .
v_call: TRBV5-1
clone_size: .
j_call: TRBJ2-7

cdr3_nt: TGCGCCAGCAAACAGGGTTCCGGAGATTATAATTCACCCCTCCACTTT
cdr3_aa: CASKQGSGDYNSPLHF
d_call: .
v_call: TRBV4-3
clone_size: .
j_call: TRBJ1-6

cdr3_nt: TGTGCCAGTAAGACAGGATATGTGATCAATCAGCCCCAGCATTTT
cdr3_aa: CASKTGYVINQPQHF
d_call: .
v_call: TRBV19
clone_size: .
j_call: TRBJ1-5

cdr3_nt: TGTGCCACCAGCAGCCGGGACACGAACTATGGCTACACCTTC
cdr3_aa: CATSSRDTNYGYTF
d_call: .
v_call: TRBV15
clone_size: .
j_call: TRBJ1-2

cdr3_nt: TGTGCCAGCAGCTCGGCAACAGGGGGCAATCAGCCCCAGCATTTT
cdr3_aa: CASSSATGGNQPQHF
d_call: TRBD1
v_call: TRBV5-6
clone_size: .
j_call: TRBJ1-5

cdr3_nt: TGCGCCAGCAGTGAGTATAGGGGGAGCTCCTACGAGCAGTACTTC
cdr3_aa: CASSEYRGSSYEQYF
d_call: .
v_call: TRBV10-1
clone_size: few
j_call: TRBJ2-7

cdr3_nt: TGCAGCGTCGAAAACTCCATGGACGAGCAGTACTTC
cdr3_aa: CSVENSMDEQYF
d_call: .
v_call: TRBV29-1
clone_size: .
j_call: TRBJ2-7

cdr3_nt: TGTGCCAGCAGTCGGACAGGCGACTATGGCTACACCTTC
cdr3_aa: CASSRTGDYGYTF
d_call: TRBD1
v_call: TRBV27
clone_size: .
j_call: TRBJ1-2